These T cell receptor beta chains were read from a single sample in a study of blood T cell repertoires in COVID-19. The table came from immunoSEQ multiplex PCR; TCRdb's copy has only in-frame clones and leaves some out. The table has about 52,000 clones, about 90% seen once. Sequenced material: peripheral blood. These TCRs come from an elderly man with active or convalescent COVID-19. Both conserved end residues are part of each CDR3. Fields, in order: J gene, clone size, D gene, V gene, CDR3 DNA, CDR3 protein. A D gene is named only where the DNA matches it firmly. Clone size is stated in some rows and not others, as once, few, many or a class when expanded.

j_gene: TRBJ1-2; abundance: -; d_gene: TRBD1; v_gene: TRBV25-1; CDR3nt: TGTGCCAGCAGTGAAACCGGGACAGGGGATGGCTACACCTTC; CDR3aa: CASSETGTGDGYTF
j_gene: TRBJ2-7; abundance: -; d_gene: TRBD1; v_gene: TRBV28; CDR3nt: TGTGCCAGCAGTAAGGGGACAGGGGGTTATCTCTCCTACGAGCAGTACTTC; CDR3aa: CASSKGTGGYLSYEQYF
j_gene: TRBJ1-1; abundance: -; d_gene: -; v_gene: TRBV6-6; CDR3nt: TGTGCCAACAGTTTCTTCGAAACAGTCCCGAACACTGAAGCTTTCTTT; CDR3aa: CANSFFETVPNTEAFF
j_gene: TRBJ1-5; abundance: -; d_gene: -; v_gene: TRBV7-2; CDR3nt: TGTGCCAGCAGCGTACAGGAAGGTCAGCCCCAGCATTTT; CDR3aa: CASSVQEGQPQHF
j_gene: TRBJ1-1; abundance: -; d_gene: TRBD1; v_gene: TRBV5-1; CDR3nt: TGCGCCAGCAGCTGGGCAACAGGGGAGAACACTGAAGCTTTCTTT; CDR3aa: CASSWATGENTEAFF
j_gene: TRBJ1-5; abundance: once; d_gene: -; v_gene: TRBV18; CDR3nt: TGTGCCAGCTCACCAAACGGAGTGGGCAATCAGCCCCAGCATTTT; CDR3aa: CASSPNGVGNQPQHF
j_gene: TRBJ2-3; abundance: -; d_gene: -; v_gene: TRBV9; CDR3nt: TGTGCCAGCAGCGTATCGGCAGATACGCAGTATTTT; CDR3aa: CASSVSADTQYF
j_gene: TRBJ1-1; abundance: -; d_gene: -; v_gene: TRBV7-5; CDR3nt: TGTGTCAGAAGCTCCTCCGGGGAGAACACTGAAGCTTTCTTT; CDR3aa: CVRSSSGENTEAFF
j_gene: TRBJ1-2; abundance: -; d_gene: -; v_gene: TRBV5-1; CDR3nt: TGCGCCAGCAGCTTGCAGGGGCCAAACTATGGCTACACCTTC; CDR3aa: CASSLQGPNYGYTF
j_gene: TRBJ1-1; abundance: -; d_gene: -; v_gene: TRBV5-1; CDR3nt: TGCGCCAGCAGCTCGAGGGGAGGGGCTGAAGCTTTCTTT; CDR3aa: CASSSRGGAEAFF
j_gene: TRBJ1-4; abundance: -; d_gene: -; v_gene: TRBV27; CDR3nt: TGTGCCAGCAGTTACAGAGGGACACGGAATGAAAAACTGTTTTTT; CDR3aa: CASSYRGTRNEKLFF
j_gene: TRBJ1-5; abundance: -; d_gene: TRBD1; v_gene: TRBV20-1; CDR3nt: TGCAGTGCTAGTGCGCGACAGGGCGTCGGTAGCCCCCAGCATTTT; CDR3aa: CSASARQGVGSPQHF
j_gene: TRBJ1-2; abundance: few; d_gene: -; v_gene: TRBV5-1; CDR3nt: TGCGCCAGCAGCTTGGCCGAGGGAATAGGTGGCTACACCTTC; CDR3aa: CASSLAEGIGGYTF
j_gene: TRBJ2-4; abundance: -; d_gene: -; v_gene: TRBV20-1; CDR3nt: TGCAGTGCTAGTACCCCCGGGGGGCCGGACATTCAGTACTTC; CDR3aa: CSASTPGGPDIQYF
j_gene: TRBJ1-6; abundance: -; d_gene: -; v_gene: TRBV6-4; CDR3nt: TGTGCCAGCAGTGAGGGAGCGGAGACACCCCTCCACTTT; CDR3aa: CASSEGAETPLHF
j_gene: TRBJ1-1; abundance: -; d_gene: -; v_gene: TRBV6-4; CDR3nt: TGTGCCAGCAGTGTTCGGGGTAACACTGAAGCTTTCTTT; CDR3aa: CASSVRGNTEAFF
j_gene: TRBJ1-4; abundance: -; d_gene: -; v_gene: TRBV30; CDR3nt: TGTGCCTGGAGTTTCAGGATCCAAAATGAAAAACTGTTTTTT; CDR3aa: CAWSFRIQNEKLFF
j_gene: TRBJ2-3; abundance: -; d_gene: TRBD2; v_gene: TRBV19; CDR3nt: TGTGCCAGTAGTACGGGACTAGCGGGATTGTCAGATACGCAGTATTTT; CDR3aa: CASSTGLAGLSDTQYF
j_gene: TRBJ2-2; abundance: once; d_gene: TRBD1; v_gene: TRBV10-3; CDR3nt: TGTGCCATCAGTGAGCATTCGGGACAGGGCTCCGGGGAGCTGTTTTTT; CDR3aa: CAISEHSGQGSGELFF
j_gene: TRBJ2-3; abundance: -; d_gene: -; v_gene: TRBV6-5; CDR3nt: TGTGCCAGCAGCCCCCCGAATACTAACGTGTATTTT; CDR3aa: CASSPPNTNVYF
j_gene: TRBJ1-6; abundance: -; d_gene: -; v_gene: TRBV27; CDR3nt: TGTGCCAGCAGTTTAATGACCGAGGATTCACCCCTCCACTTT; CDR3aa: CASSLMTEDSPLHF
j_gene: TRBJ2-7; abundance: -; d_gene: -; v_gene: TRBV5-1; CDR3nt: TGCGCCAGCAGCCAAGACTCATACGAGCAGTACTTC; CDR3aa: CASSQDSYEQYF
j_gene: TRBJ1-4; abundance: -; d_gene: TRBD1; v_gene: TRBV5-1; CDR3nt: TGCGCCAGCAGCTTTGGGACAGGGGTCGAGACTAATGAAAAACTGTTTTTT; CDR3aa: CASSFGTGVETNEKLFF
j_gene: TRBJ1-4; abundance: -; d_gene: -; v_gene: TRBV19; CDR3nt: TGTGCCAGTAGTATCGGGGTATCTAATGAAAAACTGTTTTTT; CDR3aa: CASSIGVSNEKLFF
j_gene: TRBJ2-5; abundance: once; d_gene: TRBD1; v_gene: TRBV30; CDR3nt: TGTGCCTGGAGTGTACGTGAGGGGGCGGCCCAAGAGACCCAGTACTTC; CDR3aa: CAWSVREGAAQETQYF
j_gene: TRBJ2-5; abundance: -; d_gene: TRBD2; v_gene: TRBV4-1; CDR3nt: TGCGCCAGCAGCTTTCGGACTAGCGGGGGTCTGCAAGAGACCCAGTACTTC; CDR3aa: CASSFRTSGGLQETQYF
j_gene: TRBJ2-5; abundance: once; d_gene: TRBD2; v_gene: TRBV5-4; CDR3nt: TGTGCCAGCAGCTTGAAGCGGGGGGGCCAGGAGACCCAGTACTTC; CDR3aa: CASSLKRGGQETQYF
j_gene: TRBJ2-7; abundance: -; d_gene: TRBD1; v_gene: TRBV28; CDR3nt: TGTGCCAGCAACACAGGGGCGACCTACGAGCAGTACTTC; CDR3aa: CASNTGATYEQYF
j_gene: TRBJ1-6; abundance: -; d_gene: TRBD1; v_gene: TRBV19; CDR3nt: TGTGCCAGTAGCCAAGGGGACAGGGCCAATTCACCCCTCCACTTT; CDR3aa: CASSQGDRANSPLHF
j_gene: TRBJ1-5; abundance: few; d_gene: -; v_gene: TRBV5-1; CDR3nt: TGCGCCAGCAGCCTCGGGAGCAATCAGCCCCAGCATTTT; CDR3aa: CASSLGSNQPQHF
j_gene: TRBJ2-3; abundance: few; d_gene: -; v_gene: TRBV6-4; CDR3nt: TGTGCCAGCAGTGACTCTCAGGCAGGGCCAGATACGCAGTATTTT; CDR3aa: CASSDSQAGPDTQYF
j_gene: TRBJ2-4; abundance: -; d_gene: TRBD1; v_gene: TRBV11-2; CDR3nt: TGTGCCAGCAGACGACAGGGAAACATTCAGTACTTC; CDR3aa: CASRRQGNIQYF
j_gene: TRBJ2-1; abundance: -; d_gene: TRBD1; v_gene: TRBV5-1; CDR3nt: TGCGCCAGCAGCATCAACCGGGACAGGGGCAACAATGAGCAGTTCTTC; CDR3aa: CASSINRDRGNNEQFF